This is a list of T cell receptor beta chains from one sample in a study of neurological immune-mediated disorders. TCRdb re-called the 5' RACE reads with MiXCR, one entry per CDR3 protein. Counted here are fewer than 70,000 distinct CDR3 sequences, roughly 9.7% occurring once; the ten biggest clones make up under 15%. Sample: PBMCs. The receptors here all came from a man younger than 40 in good health. CDR3s include the opening cysteine and the closing phenylalanine or tryptophan. Fields, in order: CDR3 protein, J gene, V gene.

CSPVGVIQYF | TRBJ2-4 | TRBV20-1
CSARDRVRSPLHF | TRBJ1-6 | TRBV20-1
CASSQAYGKNIQYF | TRBJ2-4 | TRBV14
CASSVTSGRNNEQFF | TRBJ2-1 | TRBV5-1
CASSTSRGRAAYNEQFF | TRBJ2-1 | TRBV27
CASSPRAYNEQFF | TRBJ2-1 | TRBV6-6
CSVELTNTYEQYF | TRBJ2-7 | TRBV29-1
CASSQGVAGQSKNIQYF | TRBJ2-4 | TRBV4-1
CASSMGRKANYGYTF | TRBJ1-2 | TRBV6-1
CASSVAGVFNEQFF | TRBJ2-1 | TRBV9
CASSPGLAGGLTTLSSYNEQFF | TRBJ2-1 | TRBV5-1
CASSLAGMGAFF | TRBJ1-1 | TRBV11-2
CASSQVAVRNTGELFF | TRBJ2-2 | TRBV14
CASRGWGWNTEAFF | TRBJ1-1 | TRBV6-2/TRBV6-3
CSANRGQGYYEQYF | TRBJ2-7 | TRBV20-1
CASSEEAGGTGELFF | TRBJ2-2 | TRBV10-1
CSAMEGLDSPLHF | TRBJ1-6 | TRBV20-1
CSATRTGEDEQFF | TRBJ2-1 | TRBV20-1
CASSEGQGAGYGYTF | TRBJ1-2 | TRBV9
CASSYLAGAYSYEQYF | TRBJ2-7 | TRBV6-6
CSASKTSGRVSYNEQFF | TRBJ2-1 | TRBV20-1
CSAREMLDYQETQYF | TRBJ2-5 | TRBV20-1
CASSLRAGRDEQYF | TRBJ2-7 | TRBV7-2
CASSVDRSTDTQYF | TRBJ2-3 | TRBV2
CASSYGQGKSSYEQYF | TRBJ2-7 | TRBV6-6
CASSSGTGEGEQYF | TRBJ2-7 | TRBV12-3/TRBV12-4
CSANHYEQYF | TRBJ2-7 | TRBV20-1
CASSLAPTGAVNEQFF | TRBJ2-1 | TRBV5-1
CASSPPGGTIYF | TRBJ1-3 | TRBV4-1
CASRPGTSGITGELFF | TRBJ2-2 | TRBV14
CSVVDRENIQYF | TRBJ2-4 | TRBV29-1
CASNIPPGSEQYF | TRBJ2-7 | TRBV28
CSADPGRKTYEQYF | TRBJ2-7 | TRBV29-1